This TCR beta chain was observed in a study of vaccination effects on CD4 cells after COVID-19. Study at large: Participants were vaccinated with two doses of either the BNT162b2 or mRNA-1273 vaccine.

General study results and limits: The study had few convalescent patients and no early post-infection timepoints. Infection- and vaccine-induced clones contracted markedly late after vaccination.

Antigen-specific CD4+ T cells were expanded with viral peptide pools in the ViraFEST assay before sequencing. The culture ran for about 11 days, and then CD4+ T cells were isolated. This person caught SARS-CoV-2 sometime from March to December 2020, and PCR testing confirmed the infection. Generated by immunoSEQ multiplex PCR, the TCRdb table keeps only in-frame clones and is missing some. The repertoire has about 45,000 clones, roughly four fifths of them found once; the top ten carry around 30%. As concerns this clone: Antigen specificity is unknown.

With 2 bases removed from V and 3 bases from J, the gap between germline ends came to 13 bases. The CDR3 has 15 amino acids. Looked up from germline, CDR1 is ENHRY and CDR2 is SYGVKD. The clonotype was recovered from a human donor who had a prior SARS-CoV-2 infection. Specimen: CD4+ T cells from PBMCs cultured with a peptide pool, collected before COVID-19 vaccination. The chain carries TRBV10-3 and TRBJ2-5; maybe TRBD2 (6 bases). This CDR3 is CAISERLEGEETQYF. In DNA form, the CDR3 reads TGTGCCATCAGTGAGAGGTTGGAGGGCGAAGAGACCCAGTACTTC.